This TCR beta chain was observed in a study of T cell responses to AZD1222 COVID-19 vaccine. Notes on the study in general: White British ancestry dominated among donors, who included more females, and clonal diversity was possibly underestimated.

Assay: immunoSEQ multiplex PCR; the TCRdb copy retains only in-frame clones and omits some. The table lists 120,000 to 150,000 clones, about 90% of them singletons, with 1.5% to 2% in the top ten. About this clone: Its specificity is unknown.

The sequence came from an adult who received the AZD1222 COVID-19 vaccine. The material was peripheral blood, obtained 28 days after the second AZD1222 dose.

The CDR3 sequence: CSVRRTNEKLFF. CDR3 DNA sequence: TGCAGCGTCCGGAGAACTAATGAAAAACTGTTTTTT. This chain connects TRBV29-1 to TRBJ1-4; no clear D. The V end lost 6 bases, the J end lost 1 base, and 6 bases lay between the germline ends. In germline, CDR1 is SQVTM, CDR2 ANQGSEA. The CDR3 length is 12 residues. The complete variable domain, with remaining parts taken from reference TRBV29-1 and TRBJ1-4, reads SAVISQKPSRDICQRGTSLTIQCQVDSQVTMMFWYRQQPGQSLTLIATANQGSEATYESGFVIDKFPISRPNLTFSTLTVSNMSPEDSSIYLCSVRRTNEKLFFGSGTQLSVL.